Listed below are T cell receptor beta chains from one sample, sequenced in a study of breast tumors, draining lymph nodes, adjacent tissues. From the multiplex PCR reads, TCRdb called clonotypes with MiXCR, one entry per CDR3 protein. The sample holds over 15,000 distinct CDR3 sequences, 52% seen once. Sequenced sample: tumor-adjacent breast tissue. The receptors were gathered from a female donor with breast cancer. Some clones in this sample may be carry-over from other donors' samples. The CDR3 runs from the conserved cysteine through the conserved F or W.

TRBJ2-1 | TRBV5-4 | CASMVAGEYNEQFF
TRBJ1-5 | TRBV12-3/TRBV12-4 | CASRKGNRNQPQHF
TRBJ1-3 | TRBV2 | CASSLAGSGNTIYF
TRBJ1-2 | TRBV11-2 | CASSSAPGQERGYGYTF
TRBJ2-7 | TRBV6-1 | CASGIPGQGTGEQYF
TRBJ1-4 | TRBV28 | CASSLLGKATNEKLFF
TRBJ2-1 | TRBV2 | CASSELAGSYNEQFF
TRBJ2-7 | TRBV5-8 | CASSFDSHEQYF
TRBJ2-7 | TRBV20-1 | CSASSGQATGHSYEQYF
TRBJ1-2 | TRBV3-1 | CASSGTGPNYGYTF
TRBJ2-1 | TRBV20-1 | CSARPGLAGQPSYNEQFF
TRBJ2-7 | TRBV14 | CASSQSRDIRSEQYF
TRBJ2-3 | TRBV7-3 | CASSLVGSGDLADTQYF
TRBJ2-1 | TRBV5-5 | CASSQEGLAEANEQFF
TRBJ2-1 | TRBV5-8 | CASSLARGSAYNEQFF
TRBJ2-5 | TRBV25-1 | CASSTLFMSGPRETQYF
TRBJ1-3 | TRBV20-1 | CSARAEGRGNTICF
TRBJ2-1 | TRBV28 | CASSRDGHRNTNEQFF
TRBJ2-3 | TRBV12-5 | CASGLGTRGSTHTQYF
TRBJ2-4 | TRBV20-1 | CGASGPLGNPKNIQYF
TRBJ2-7 | TRBV6-5 | CASSQHRLSSSYEQYF
TRBJ2-3 | TRBV5-1 | CASSLQLSTDTQYF
TRBJ2-2 | TRBV27 | CASSFQLAGVTGELFF
TRBJ1-3 | TRBV24-1 | CATRIDRDAGNTIYF
TRBJ2-1 | TRBV7-2 | CASSLNAGAINEQFF
TRBJ2-2 | TRBV2 | CASSDQRGLNTGELFF
TRBJ2-3 | TRBV7-3 | CASSPGLAGAADTQYF
TRBJ1-2 | TRBV20-1 | CSAILSQAYGYTF
TRBJ1-3 | TRBV30 | CARDSSQGNTIYF
TRBJ2-1 | TRBV15 | CATSSLTSGRLNEQFF
TRBJ2-1 | TRBV6-5 | CASSRGHNEQFF
TRBJ2-3 | TRBV29-1 | CSVEGRGWAQYF
TRBJ2-3 | TRBV20-1 | CSARDRALPSTDTQYF
TRBJ1-4 | TRBV28 | CASSPTTGGREKLFF
TRBJ1-6 | TRBV2 | CASSDGRNNSPLHF